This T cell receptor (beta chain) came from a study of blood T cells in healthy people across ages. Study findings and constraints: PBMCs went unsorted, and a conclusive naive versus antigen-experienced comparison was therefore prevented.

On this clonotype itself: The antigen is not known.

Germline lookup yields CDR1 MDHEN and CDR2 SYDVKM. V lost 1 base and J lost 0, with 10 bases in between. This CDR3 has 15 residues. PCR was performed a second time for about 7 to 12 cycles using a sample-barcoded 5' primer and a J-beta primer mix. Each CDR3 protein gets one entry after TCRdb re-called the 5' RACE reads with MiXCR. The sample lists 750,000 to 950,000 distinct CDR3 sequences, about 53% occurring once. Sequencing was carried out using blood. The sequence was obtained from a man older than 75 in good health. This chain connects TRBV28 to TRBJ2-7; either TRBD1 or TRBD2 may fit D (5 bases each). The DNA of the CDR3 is TGTGCCAGCAGTTTATTGAGGGGCCTCTCCTACGAGCAGTACTTC. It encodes CASSLLRGLSYEQYF.